This T cell receptor beta chain was observed in a study of memory CD4+ T cells and cytomegalovirus serostatus. Study at large: Of the healthy Belgian adults, 9 were CMV seropositive and approximately 25 seronegative. Notes on the study in general: CMV serostatus prediction reached median AUC around 0.94, or 0.89 with US-trained model. Suggested: most of the CMV-linked TCR signature lies in CD4+ memory cells.

Single viable CD3+CD4+CD8-CD45RO+ cells were sorted as the memory CD4+ T cells. Comment on this clone: What it binds is unknown.

Per germline, CDR1 SGHTA and CDR2 FQGTGA. Trimming took 0 bases from V and 3 from J, leaving 5 bases between them. This CDR3 has 14 residues. Libraries were prepared by immunoSEQ multiplex PCR; TCRdb keeps only in-frame clonotypes and omits some of them. The table lists about 50,000 clones, 82% of them singletons, with over 0.55% in the top ten. Sequenced sample: memory CD4+ T cells from blood. This chain connects TRBV7-3 to TRBJ2-2, with D perhaps matching TRBD2 (5 bases). The TCR originated in an adult in good health and CMV-seronegative. This chain's CDR3 is CASSLTRDTGELFF. In DNA, the CDR3 is TGTGCCAGCAGCTTAACGCGGGACACCGGGGAGCTGTTTTTT.